One T cell receptor (beta chain) is described in this entry. No antigen is known for it. The sample originates from a study of cytomegalovirus exposure and HLA in healthy donors. V gave up 7 bases and J gave up 4 bases; unmatched junction bases: 5. This CDR3 contains 14 residues. The germline V gene encodes CDR1 MGHDK and CDR2 SYGVNS. Overall study results and limits: Later analysis identified a missense DCLRE1C variant that was linked to TCR beta V- and J-gene trimming.

Use of 60 Vbeta and 13 Jbeta primers characterized the PCR. Clones were read by immunoSEQ multiplex PCR, and TCRdb kept only the in-frame ones, dropping some. The repertoire has 100,000 to 150,000 clones, 76% of them found once; the top ten carry 1.8%. The chain combines TRBV25-1 with TRBJ2-2, with 8 positions matching TRBD1. The source of this sequence is a female donor in good health and CMV-seropositive. Sequenced sample: PBMCs. The CDR3 spells CASTGQGLTGELFF. DNA for the CDR3: TGTGCCAGCACTGGACAGGGCCTCACCGGGGAGCTGTTTTTT.